Each of the 2 T cell receptor beta chains below was sequenced from the same sample in a study of cytomegalovirus exposure and HLA in healthy donors. Use of 60 Vbeta and 13 Jbeta primers characterized the PCR. TCRdb's copy holds only in-frame clones and misses some; the assay was immunoSEQ multiplex PCR. Found here are under 200,000 clones, approximately 84% of them singletons; the top ten hold 3% to 3.5%. The sample consisted of PBMCs. All receptors come from a woman aged 45 to 65 in good health and CMV-seropositive.

Comments on this clone: The same CDR3 can be traced to other DNA sequences in this sample. The chain employs TRBV5-1 and TRBJ2-7, with a possible D match to TRBD1 (5 bases). V was clipped by 3 bases and J by 0 bases, with 10 bases between them. CDR1 is SGHRS, CDR2 YFSETQ, per germline. The CDR3 runs to 14 residues. The CDR3 DNA follows: TGCGCCAGCAGCTCCCAAGGGGACTCCTACGAGCAGTACTTC. This translates into CASSSQGDSYEQYF.

A remark on this clone: A read error may produce the germline difference seen at one junction end. The V and J genes are TRBV2 and TRBJ2-6; D perhaps matches TRBD1 (5 bases). This CDR3 has 13 residues. The germline V gene encodes CDR1 SNHLY and CDR2 FYNNEI. The CDR3 sequence is CATKGSGANGLTF. For the CDR3, the DNA is TGTGCCACCAAGGGCTCTGGGGCCAACGGCCTGACTTTC.